The sequence of this TCR beta chain was determined in a study of shared clonotypes between healthy human individuals (dated by TCRdb to between 2020 and 2021). Context from the whole study: A few men and two women, aged 18 to 49 years, made up the cohort. To estimate repertoire size and how much clonotypes are shared between individuals, the study performed deep sequencing of blood TCR repertoires from five healthy adults. Between about 0.9 and 10 billion PBMCs per donor were obtained by leukapheresis. For each donor, CD4 naive and CD4 memory were each given three plates, CD8 naive was given two plates, and CD8 memory was given one plate. To increase sequencing depth and limit assay-specific biases, different laboratories used diverse techniques to prepare libraries and sequence TCR repertoires. Here is what the overall study found, with its caveats: Sampling was limited to blood, and TCR repertoires in tissue likely differ from TCR repertoires in blood. Incomplete sequencing was indicated by rarefaction of sorted-subset datasets, despite the large sequencing depth. When a handful of donors were compared, the shared fraction of clonotypes was around 5% for naive CD4, roughly 3.4% for naive CD8, 2% to 2.5% for memory CD4, and around 0.37% for memory CD8. Estimated clonotype richness was generally larger for naive than for memory subsets. The small number of donors limited the genetic and exposure-history diversity represented. Clonotypes shared by all four sorted-subset donors showed higher generation probabilities than non-shared clonotypes. Pairwise subsampling led to the expectation that sequencing depth would affect the degree of clonotype sharing among donors.

Using the deep immunoSEQ assay, TCR CDR3 regions were amplified from genomic DNA by multiplex PCR. Extracted genomic DNA from each cell subset was distributed evenly across all wells of several immunoSEQ 96-well plates, and each plate was treated as a replicate. For sorted subsets, around 0.2 ug genomic DNA, equal to about 30,000 T cell genomes, was loaded into each replicate PCR. Purified libraries were measured with a Qubit 3.0 fluorometer, size-checked on a Bioanalyzer 2100, and measured again with the KAPA Library Quantification kit. Each immunoSEQ 96-well plate was sequenced on its own single-read 150-cycle Illumina NextSeq 550 flow cell. In the source study's methods: Because only junctional sequences without quality scores were contained in the immunoSEQ output, filtering matching that applied to full-length reads could not be performed. To assign V/J genes and CDR3, sequences were annotated against IMGT germline references using PyIR, a Python wrapper for IgBLAST v1.9. Reads were filtered out if the reads had weak V/J assignments (E-value above 1e-6), no CDR3, stop codons, out-of-frame junctions, or ambiguous translated residues. V3J clonotypes were defined as sequences sharing an identical inferred V gene, J gene, and CDR3 amino acid sequence. Percentage overlap between repertoires was calculated by dividing the number of shared unique clonotypes by the size of the smaller repertoire. Three approaches were used to assess repertoire richness: RTK rarefaction, the Chao1 estimator, and Recon v2.1 estimates of unobserved clonotypes. OLGA was used to compute generation probabilities for all TCRbeta clonotypes that the gDNA method yielded from four donors. TCRdb provides this immuneACCESS table in a form limited to in-frame rearrangements. Some clones are lacking; in checked studies, under half of them reflect an unresolved V gene, and why the rest are absent is not known. V and J calls and clone size come straight from that table; D and trimming were deduced from the DNA. The sample yields nearly 750,000 clones; roughly 72% were counted once. Approximately 1.8% of the sample is held by the ten biggest clonotypes.

This clone has more than one count but fewer than ten. Its antigen target is currently unknown. Nothing much larger sits one base from this clone, and base qualities are not available. Healthy HIV-negative adults with no recently reported acute infections or vaccinations were included as donors. All donors were Caucasian adults living in Nashville, Tennessee, USA. CD4+ T cells were enriched by magnetic negative selection, after which naive cells were positively selected on CD45RA and the negative fraction was taken as the memory subset. After blood collection by leukapheresis, PBMCs were isolated using Ficoll-Histopaque density gradient centrifugation and then cryopreserved in the vapor phase of liquid nitrogen. Purity and quantity of every magnetically sorted T cell population were checked by analytical flow cytometry. From each sorted fraction, genomic DNA was isolated and quantified by UV absorbance on a Nanodrop 2000c.

Germline trimming: 1 base from V, 8 bases from J; junction bases outside gene matches: 4. The CDR3 runs 15 amino acids, cysteine and phenylalanine included. Here the CDR3 DNA is all that survives: 45 bases in frame from base 1. For CDR1 and CDR2, the germline V gene lists SGHDN and FVKESK. The chain is made from TRBV14 and TRBJ2-1, with 11 middle bases fitting TRBD1. The source is a woman aged 25 to 45 in good health. The sample comprised memory CD4+ T cells sorted from blood. This sample's cell subset or site label indicates: CD45RA-negative fraction. Here the CDR3 is given as CASSQGTGGFDEQFF. At the DNA level, the sequence is TGTGCCAGCAGCCAAGGGACAGGGGGCTTCGATGAGCAGTTCTTC.